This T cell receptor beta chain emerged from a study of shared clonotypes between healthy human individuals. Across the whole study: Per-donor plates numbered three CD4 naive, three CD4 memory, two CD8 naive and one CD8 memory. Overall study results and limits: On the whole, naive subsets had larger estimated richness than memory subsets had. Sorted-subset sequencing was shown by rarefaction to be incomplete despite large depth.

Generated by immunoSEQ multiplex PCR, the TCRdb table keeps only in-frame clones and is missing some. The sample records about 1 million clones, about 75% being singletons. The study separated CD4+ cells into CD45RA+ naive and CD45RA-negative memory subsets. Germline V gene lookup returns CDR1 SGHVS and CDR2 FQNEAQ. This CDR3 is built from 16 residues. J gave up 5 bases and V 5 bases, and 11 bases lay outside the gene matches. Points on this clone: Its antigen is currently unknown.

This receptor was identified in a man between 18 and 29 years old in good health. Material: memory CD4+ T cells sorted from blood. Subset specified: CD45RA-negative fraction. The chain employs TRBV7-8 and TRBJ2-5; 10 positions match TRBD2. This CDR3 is CASSLVAGGRFETQYF. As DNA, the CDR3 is TGTGCCAGCAGCCTAGTAGCGGGAGGCAGATTCGAGACCCAGTACTTC.